These 27 T cell receptor beta chains share one sample of origin, sequenced in a study of Graves' ophthalmopathy and Graves' hyperthyroidism. As the template, RNA transcripts were used to amplify TCR beta CDR3 regions. First-round RT-PCR employed HTBI primers, with a second-round multiplex PCR after it. TCRdb reprocessed the multiplex PCR reads with MiXCR, giving one entry per CDR3 protein. The sample includes hundreds of thousands of distinct CDR3 sequences, roughly two fifths of them seen just once. Material: peripheral blood. These receptors were collected from an adult man with Graves' ophthalmopathy.

This clonotype was found many times. The chain has TRBV9 and TRBJ2-7; D possibly corresponds to TRBD2 (6 bases). Trimming took off 4 bases at V and 1 base at J, with 15 bases between the two ends. Looked up from germline, CDR1 is SGDLS and CDR2 is YYNGEE. This CDR3 is built from 15 residues. The DNA of the CDR3 is TGTGCCAGCAGCCCCCCTGGGGCGGGATCCTACGAGCAGTACTTC. This gives the protein CASSPPGAGSYEQYF.

This clonotype was found many times. This chain connects TRBV10-3 to TRBJ2-7; a possible D gene is TRBD1 (6 bases). The ends were cut back, 8 bases at V and 2 bases at J, with 7 bases in the middle. The CDR3 has 11 residues. Germline CDR1 reads ENHRY; CDR2 reads SYGVKD. As DNA, the CDR3 is TGTGCCATCGGACAGACCTACGAGCAGTACTTC. Translating gives CAIGQTYEQYF.

In regard to this clonotype: At one end, the junction sequence differs from germline, possibly due to a read error. The V gene is TRBV5-1, the J gene TRBJ2-5; D might be TRBD2 (6 bases). CDR1 SGHRS and CDR2 YFSETQ come from the germline V gene. The CDR3 spans 14 residues. The CDR3 here is CASSGGTDQETQHF. The CDR3, as DNA: TGCGCCAGCAGCGGGGGGACCGACCAAGAGACCCAGCACTTC.

In this sample, this clonotype turned up many times. The chain recombines TRBV6-1 with TRBJ1-1; D call uncertain. V shed 2 bases and J shed 1 base, with 11 bases lying between them. This CDR3 is built from 15 residues. Germline V gene sequence: CDR1 MNHNS, CDR2 SASEGT. The CDR3 DNA sequence: TGTGCCAGCAGTGAATCGGTAGGAACGAACACTGAAGCTTTCTTT. This gives the protein CASSESVGTNTEAFF.

This clonotype was counted at least ten times. The rearrangement uses TRBV7-2 and TRBJ1-6, with no clear D. Per germline, CDR1 SGHTA and CDR2 FQGNSA. Trimming pared 1 base from V and 8 bases from J, leaving 9 bases between. This CDR3 spans 14 amino acids. The CDR3 loop is CASSLVGMDSPLHF. The CDR3 DNA reads TGTGCCAGCAGCTTAGTAGGGATGGATTCACCCCTCCACTTT.

As concerns this clonotype: This may be a read error: a much more frequent sequence differs by one nucleotide. The rearrangement links TRBV9 to TRBJ1-1; D gene unclear. Trimming pared 0 bases from V and 3 bases from J, leaving 6 bases between. The CDR3 covers 13 residues. The germline CDR1 and CDR2 sequences are SGDLS and YYNGEE. This CDR3 is CASSVGKYTEAFF. The CDR3 nucleotides read TGTGCCAGCAGCGTAGGCAAGTACACTGAAGCTTTCTTT.

This clonotype has at least ten counts. The chain couples TRBV19 to TRBJ2-7; 7 bases match TRBD1. The V gene end was trimmed by 4 bases and the J gene end by 2 bases; junction bases not matched to a gene: 8. Per germline, CDR1 LNHDA and CDR2 SQIVND (reference sequence). CDR3 size: 15 residues. The CDR3 spells CASSTGRQGAYEQYF. CDR3 DNA sequence: TGTGCCAGTAGTACAGGAAGACAGGGTGCCTACGAGCAGTACTTC.

The table lists this clonotype with a few counts. V usage is TRBV5-8 and J usage is TRBJ2-5; 10 bases agree with TRBD2. Germline-derived CDR1 and CDR2 are SGHTS and YDEGEE. The CDR3 consists of 13 residues. V lost 4 bases and J lost 7; bases outside the gene matches: 4. The CDR3 DNA is TGTGCCAGCAGCAAAGCGGGAGGGGGGACCCAGTACTTC. Protein sequence: CASSKAGGGTQYF.

This clonotype has ten or more counts. This rearrangement joins TRBV19 to TRBJ1-5; 7 bases agree with TRBD1. Germline loops: CDR1 LNHDA, CDR2 SQIVND (reference sequence). V lost 9 bases and J lost 2; bases outside the gene matches: 1. The CDR3 runs 12 residues. CDR3 residues: CASDRGNQPQHF. CDR3 in DNA: TGTGCCAGCGACAGGGGCAATCAGCCCCAGCATTTT.

V and J are TRBV7-2 and TRBJ1-1, with 12 bases lining up with TRBD1. J was trimmed by 4 bases and V by 2 bases; bases with no gene match: 5. Germline assignment: CDR1 SGHTA and CDR2 FQGNSA. The CDR3 loop spans 16 amino acids. The CDR3, as DNA: TGTGCCAGCAGCTTATCCGGGACAGGGGGCATCACTGAAGCTTTCTTT. Translation: CASSLSGTGGITEAFF.

The rearrangement links TRBV20-1 to TRBJ1-2, with 9 bases fitting TRBD1. The junction had 6 bases not matched to a gene; V was cut back by 8 bases and J by 5 bases. The CDR3 loop spans 12 amino acids. Germline V gives CDR1 DFQATT, CDR2 SNEGSKA (reference sequence). The CDR3 DNA sequence: TGCAGTTCGGGACAGGGAAGTTATGGCTACACCTTC. Residues: CSSGQGSYGYTF.

This clonotype came up many times. CDR3 DNA sequence: TGTGCCATCAGTGAGACCAGCGGTTCCTACGAGCAGTACTTC. Translating it yields CAISETSGSYEQYF. The chain combines TRBV10-3 with TRBJ2-7, with TRBD2 as a possible D gene (5 bases). V was pared by 2 bases and J by 1 base, with 9 bases between. Germline V gene lookup returns CDR1 ENHRY and CDR2 SYGVKD. CDR3 length: 14 amino acids.

The rearrangement uses TRBV5-1 and TRBJ2-7, with TRBD2 matching 7 bases. V trimming: 4 bases; J trimming: 5 bases; junction bases outside the gene matches: 12. In germline, CDR1 is SGHRS, CDR2 YFSETQ. The CDR3 runs to 15 residues. Here the CDR3 reads CASSLVGGGTDEQYF. CDR3 bases: TGCGCCAGCAGCCTGGTGGGGGGGGGAACCGACGAGCAGTACTTC.

Turning to this clonotype: The conserved closing phenylalanine or tryptophan is absent in this CDR3, likely reflecting a read error. The DNA is left out, because the CDR3 cannot be placed on it with certainty; the CDR3 is given as TCRdb lists it. This sequence joins TRBV29-1 and TRBJ1-1; the listed D gene, TRBD1, was not tested against the DNA. CDR1 is SQVTM, CDR2 ANQGSEA, per germline. A total of 9 residues make up the CDR3, ends included. The CDR3 region is CSVERWGGN.

The chain uses TRBV29-1 and TRBJ1-2; unclear D gene. In germline, CDR1 is SQVTM, CDR2 ANQGSEA. Between the trimmed V and J ends, which lost 8 bases and 3 bases, there was a span of 13 bases. The CDR3 contains 12 residues. The CDR3, as DNA: TGCAGCTACCGGGATTCCTACTATGGCTACACCTTC. Encoded protein: CSYRDSYYGYTF. The full variable domain, with the rest looked up from reference TRBV29-1 and TRBJ1-2, is SAVISQKPSRDICQRGTSLTIQCQVDSQVTMMFWYRQQPGQSLTLIATANQGSEATYESGFVIDKFPISRPNLTFSTLTVSNMSPEDSSIYLCSYRDSYYGYTFGSGTRLTVV.

The CDR3 here is CASSLANIGQVSVLTYEQYF. Written as DNA, the CDR3 is TGTGCCAGCAGTTTAGCCAACATAGGACAGGTCTCTGTCCTTACTTACGAGCAGTACTTC. This sequence joins TRBV12-3 or TRBV12-4 and TRBJ2-7; 7 bases align to TRBD1. V gave up 0 bases and J gave up 4 bases; unmatched junction bases: 21. The CDR3 is made up of 20 amino acids.

This clonotype was picked up many times. The DNA of the CDR3 is TGTGCCAGCAGTTACTCCGGGTCGGAGACCCAGTACTTC. This codes for CASSYSGSETQYF. The V and J genes are TRBV6-5 and TRBJ2-5; D not resolved. Looked up from germline, CDR1 is MNHEY and CDR2 is SVGAGI. This CDR3 has 13 amino acids. V was pared by 0 bases and J by 5 bases, with 7 bases between.

The chain carries TRBV3-2 and TRBJ1-5; the table's D call, TRBD1, was not checked against the DNA. TRBV3-2 represents a pseudogene. The CDR3 contains 18 residues. The CDR3 DNA reads TGTGCCAGCAGCCAAGAACGAGGGGACAGGGCCTGGGGTCAGCCCCAGCATTTT. It yields the protein CASSQERGDRAWGQPQHF.

This clonotype was detected many times. The rearrangement joins TRBV7-8 to TRBJ2-5; D is undetermined. V lost 4 bases, J lost 5 bases, and 8 bases lay in between. This CDR3 comprises 12 residues. Germline V CDR1 and CDR2: SGHVS, FQNEAQ. The CDR3 region is CASSWGRETQYF. CDR3 nucleotide sequence: TGTGCCAGCAGCTGGGGTAGGGAGACCCAGTACTTC.

The chain recombines TRBV2 with TRBJ2-7; tentatively, D is TRBD1 (5 bases). Trimming pared 8 bases from V and 2 bases from J, leaving 16 bases between. The CDR3 length is 14 residues. CDR1 is SNHLY and CDR2 is FYNNEI in the germline V gene. The CDR3 region is CASLSLSGPYEQYF. CDR3 nucleotide sequence: TGTGCCAGCTTATCTCTCTCAGGGCCCTACGAGCAGTACTTC.

This clonotype was recorded at least ten times. The rearrangement links TRBV5-1 to TRBJ1-2; D possibly corresponds to TRBD1 (5 bases). V was pared by 4 bases and J by 4 bases, with 11 bases between. The CDR3 runs to 13 residues. Germline CDR1 SGHRS, CDR2 YFSETQ. CDR3 loop: CASSRSTGYGYTF. The CDR3 DNA is TGCGCCAGCAGCAGGTCCACAGGCTATGGCTACACCTTC.

J is TRBJ1-2 and V is TRBV25-1; D perhaps matches TRBD1 (6 bases). Germline CDR1 MGHDK, CDR2 SYGVNS. V dropped 4 bases and J dropped 5 bases, with 11 bases sitting between them. The CDR3 loop spans 13 amino acids. The CDR3 loop is CASSAMQGYGYTF. Here the CDR3 DNA reads TGTGCCAGCAGTGCCATGCAGGGGTATGGCTACACCTTC.

V usage is TRBV29-1 and J usage is TRBJ2-5, with 8 positions matching TRBD2. CDR1 SQVTM and CDR2 ANQGSEA come from the germline V gene. The J segment lost 2 bases and the V segment lost 3 bases, leaving 14 bases of the junction unmatched. The CDR3 extends over 17 amino acids. The CDR3 is CSVDGSGGRGVQETQYF. The DNA of the CDR3 is TGCAGCGTTGATGGAAGCGGAGGGCGGGGGGTTCAAGAGACCCAGTACTTC. The full variable domain, rest sourced from reference TRBV29-1 and TRBJ2-5, is SAVISQKPSRDICQRGTSLTIQCQVDSQVTMMFWYRQQPGQSLTLIATANQGSEATYESGFVIDKFPISRPNLTFSTLTVSNMSPEDSSIYLCSVDGSGGRGVQETQYFGPGTRLLVL.

This clonotype was recorded a few times. V and J are TRBV25-1 and TRBJ1-4; D remains unclear. The CDR3 runs to 13 residues. Germline assignment: CDR1 MGHDK and CDR2 SYGVNS. V was cut by 6 bases and J by 8 bases, with 13 bases left in between. CDR3 sequence (DNA): TGTGCCAGCAGAGATCGGACCCCCGAAAAACTGTTTTTT. Translated, it gives CASRDRTPEKLFF.

This clonotype was detected many times. The chain couples TRBV2 to TRBJ2-2; no clear D. V shed 5 bases and J shed 0 bases, with 10 bases lying between them. CDR1 is SNHLY, CDR2 FYNNEI, per germline. CDR3 length equals 15 residues. In DNA form, the CDR3 reads TGTGCCAGCAGTACGGACGGAACGAACACCGGGGAGCTGTTTTTT. Protein: CASSTDGTNTGELFF.

This clonotype was picked up many times. J is TRBJ1-2 and V is TRBV10-3; 7 positions match TRBD1. Germline V gives CDR1 ENHRY, CDR2 SYGVKD. The CDR3 length is 15 residues. J gave up 4 bases and V 8 bases, and 13 bases lay outside the gene matches. The CDR3 sequence is CAIGRDSVQGYGYTF. The CDR3 nucleotides read TGTGCCATCGGGCGGGACAGTGTTCAGGGCTATGGCTACACCTTC.

This chain connects TRBV20-1 to TRBJ2-7; 8 positions match TRBD1. Germline trimming cut 0 bases from V and 7 bases from J; bases unmatched to any gene: 8. The CDR3 covers 14 residues. The germline V gene encodes CDR1 DFQATT and CDR2 SNEGSKA (reference sequence). The CDR3 spells CSARDDRGTGEQYF. The CDR3 nucleotides read TGCAGTGCTAGAGACGACAGGGGAACAGGGGAGCAGTACTTC.